The 29 T cell receptor beta chains listed next were all sequenced from one sample in a study of cytomegalovirus exposure and HLA in healthy donors (dated by TCRdb to between 2016 and 2019). Receptor libraries were prepared by the immunoSEQ multiplex PCR assay. For the multiplex PCR, a mixture combining 60 forward primers for TCR Vbeta segments and 13 reverse primers for TCR Jbeta segments was used. In its TCRdb copy, this immuneACCESS table keeps in-frame sequences only and misses some clones. Where compared with another copy, unresolved V genes explain less than half of these, and the others have no known cause. Here the sample has 150,000 to 200,000 clones; 65% to 75% occur a single time. The ten largest clones represent about 1.4% of the sample. Sequenced material: PBMCs. Source of these receptors: a girl aged 5-17 years in good health and CMV-seronegative.

The chain joins TRBV4-1 to TRBJ2-1; D is possibly TRBD2 (5 bases). Between the trimmed V and J ends, which lost 1 base and 2 bases, there was a span of 12 bases. The CDR3 loop spans 16 amino acids. Germline CDR1 and CDR2: MGHRA and YSYEKL. Here the CDR3 reads CASSQVGSGTYNEQFF. The CDR3 coding sequence is TGCGCCAGCAGCCAAGTAGGGAGCGGTACCTACAATGAGCAGTTCTTC.

The chain employs TRBV27 and TRBJ2-5; a possible D gene is TRBD2 (7 bases). The DNA matches TRBJ2-7 better at its end, which makes the J call doubtful. This CDR3 region has 14 residues. In germline, CDR1 is MNHEY, CDR2 SMNVEV (reference sequence). CDR3 in DNA: TGTGCCAGCAAAGGGGGGGCAGACTCCTACGAGCAGTACTTC. Protein sequence: CASKGGADSYEQYF.

The chain uses TRBV12-1 and TRBJ1-4. TRBV12-1 is marked as a pseudogene. The CDR3 is 17 residues long. As DNA, the CDR3 is TGTGCCAGCTCTCCCTCGGGAGTATTTGCAACTAATGAAAAACTGTTTTTT. Amino acids: CASSPSGVFATNEKLFF.

The chain joins TRBV7-9 to TRBJ2-3; 9 bases fit TRBD1. V trimming: 5 bases; J trimming: 4 bases; junction bases outside the gene matches: 7. The CDR3 totals 15 residues. Germline CDR1 and CDR2: SEHNR and FQNEAQ (reference sequence). The CDR3 sequence is CASSPRTGASDTQYF. In DNA, the CDR3 is TGTGCCAGCAGCCCGAGGACAGGGGCCTCAGATACGCAGTATTTT. The full variable domain, with the rest looked up from reference TRBV7-9 and TRBJ2-3, is DTGVSQNPRHKITKRGQNVTFRCDPISEHNRLYWYRQTLGQGPEFLTYFQNEAQLEKSRLLSDRFSAERPKGSFSTLEIQRTEQGDSAMYLCASSPRTGASDTQYFGPGTRLTVL.

The J gene is TRBJ2-3, the V gene TRBV7-2; TRBD1 might be the D (5 bases). CDR1 and CDR2 from the germline V gene are SGHTA and FQGNSA. Trimming shortened V by 1 base and J by 0 bases, and 8 bases separated the two germline ends. The CDR3 totals 15 residues. The CDR3 DNA reads as TGTGCCAGCAGCTTAGGGGGCCTTAGCACAGATACGCAGTATTTT. The encoded protein is CASSLGGLSTDTQYF. The full variable domain, with the rest looked up from reference TRBV7-2 and TRBJ2-3, is GAGVSQSPSNKVTEKGKDVELRCDPISGHTALYWYRQSLGQGLEFLIYFQGNSAPDKSGLPSDRFSAERTGGSVSTLTIQRTQQEDSAVYLCASSLGGLSTDTQYFGPGTRLTVL.

The V gene is TRBV5-1, the J gene TRBJ2-7, with 8 nucleotides matching TRBD2. The CDR3 has 14 amino acids. J was trimmed by 3 bases and V by 4 bases; bases with no gene match: 6. Germline V gene sequence: CDR1 SGHRS, CDR2 YFSETQ. CDR3 in DNA: TGCGCCAGCAGCCCCGGCGGGGGGATCTACGAGCAGTACTTC. The encoded protein is CASSPGGGIYEQYF.

This chain uses TRBV7-9 with TRBJ2-5; 9 bases align to TRBD2. From germline, CDR1 is SEHNR and CDR2 FQNEAQ (reference sequence). V trimming: 1 base; J trimming: 5 bases; junction bases outside the gene matches: 8. The CDR3 is made up of 16 amino acids. For the CDR3, the DNA is TGTGCCAGCAGCTTAGAGGGGCTAGCGGGAATGGAGACCCAGTACTTC. Translating it yields CASSLEGLAGMETQYF.

This chain uses TRBV6-4 with TRBJ1-5; D may be TRBD1 (6 bases). The CDR3 totals 15 residues. Germline V gives CDR1 MRHNA, CDR2 SNTAGT. Trimming shortened V by 5 bases and J by 9 bases, and 20 bases separated the two germline ends. Here the CDR3 DNA reads TGTGCCAGCAGTACCTCCGACAGGACGGGTGGGCCCCAGCATTTT. Protein sequence: CASSTSDRTGGPQHF.

The genes are TRBV6-5 and TRBJ2-1; 9 bases are a match to TRBD1. V lost 7 bases, J lost 7 bases, and 11 bases stayed unmatched. This CDR3 is 15 amino acids long. Germline CDR1 MNHEY, CDR2 SVGAGI. As DNA, the CDR3 is TGTGCCAGCACCATAACACAGGGGGCCGCGAATGAGCAGTTCTTC. Translated, it gives CASTITQGAANEQFF.

Written as DNA, the CDR3 is TGTGCCAGCAGCGTCGGACAGTTGGGCGAGCAGTACTTC. This encodes CASSVGQLGEQYF. The chain carries TRBV9 and TRBJ2-7, with a possible D match to TRBD1 (6 bases). Germline CDR1 is SGDLS and CDR2 is YYNGEE. V lost 2 bases, J lost 6 bases, and 12 bases lay in between. The CDR3 consists of 13 residues.

V is TRBV5-1 and J is TRBJ2-7; possibly TRBD2 for D (6 bases). Trimming stripped 4 bases from V and 4 bases from J, with 12 bases between. The V gene's germline CDR1 is SGHRS and CDR2 YFSETQ. The CDR3 runs to 13 residues. The CDR3 region is CASSRRGDYEQYF. In DNA form, the CDR3 reads TGCGCCAGCAGCCGGAGGGGTGATTACGAGCAGTACTTC. Complete variable domain (other parts from reference TRBV5-1 and TRBJ2-7): KAGVTQTPRYLIKTRGQQVTLSCSPISGHRSVSWYQQTPGQGLQFLFEYFSETQRNKGNFPGRFSGRQFSNSRSEMNVSTLELGDSALYLCASSRRGDYEQYFGPGTRLTVT.

The rearrangement links TRBV29-1 to TRBJ2-1, with 10 bases aligning to TRBD2. Germline CDR1 and CDR2: SQVTM and ANQGSEA. The CDR3 consists of 15 residues. The junction had 11 bases not matched to a gene; V was cut back by 6 bases and J by 6 bases. CDR3 bases: TGCAGCGTGGGAGGGAGGACTAGCGGTCCCAATGAGCAGTTCTTC. Amino acids: CSVGGRTSGPNEQFF.

The J gene is TRBJ1-1, the V gene TRBV6-5; D gene uncertain. Per germline, CDR1 MNHEY and CDR2 SVGAGI. The V gene lost 10 bases and the J gene lost 0 bases, with 12 bases spanning the gap. The CDR3 length is 13 residues. This chain's CDR3 is CATKGGMNTEAFF. CDR3 sequence (DNA): TGTGCCACCAAAGGAGGGATGAACACTGAAGCTTTCTTT.

The CDR3 is CASSLIAGHNTGELFF. The CDR3 nucleotides are TGTGCCAGCAGTTTAATCGCAGGACACAACACCGGGGAGCTGTTTTTT. The chain has TRBV27 and TRBJ2-2, with D possibly being TRBD1 (5 bases). Germline V gives CDR1 MNHEY, CDR2 SMNVEV (reference sequence). V lost 2 bases, J lost 2 bases, and 12 bases lay in between. The CDR3 is 16 amino acids.

The chain uses TRBV27 and TRBJ2-2; 7 positions agree with TRBD2. V lost 5 bases, J lost 4 bases, and 25 bases stayed unmatched. The V gene's germline CDR1 is MNHEY and CDR2 SMNVEV (reference sequence). The CDR3 sequence is 21 residues long. CDR3 loop: CASSIFGTTAWTPAGTGELFF. DNA for the CDR3: TGTGCCAGCAGTATATTCGGGACTACTGCATGGACTCCGGCGGGCACCGGGGAGCTGTTTTTT.

The V gene is TRBV7-2, the J gene TRBJ1-4, with 9 bases aligning to TRBD1. This CDR3 has 15 amino acids. V shed 3 bases, J shed 5 bases, and the junction held 4 bases outside the gene matches. Germline V gene data show CDR1 as SGHTA and CDR2 as FQGNSA. CDR3 sequence: CASSFPGQGNEKLFF. DNA of the CDR3: TGTGCCAGCAGCTTCCCGGGACAGGGAAATGAAAAACTGTTTTTT.

The J gene is TRBJ1-1, the V gene TRBV7-3, with TRBD1 matching 11 bases. The germline V gene encodes CDR1 SGHTA and CDR2 FQGTGA. V shed 5 bases and J 4 bases; nucleotides not matched to a gene: 15. The CDR3 loop spans 18 amino acids. CDR3 protein: CASSRDRGGESRGTEAFF. The CDR3 DNA is TGTGCCAGCAGCCGGGACAGGGGGGGAGAGAGCAGGGGCACTGAAGCTTTCTTT.

The chain is built from TRBV2 and TRBJ2-7, with TRBD1 identical over 8 bases. With V trimmed by 6 bases and J by 3 bases, 10 bases remained unmatched. This CDR3 region has 15 residues. Germline-derived CDR1 and CDR2 are SNHLY and FYNNEI. CDR3 in amino acids: CASSPGQGRLYEQYF. The DNA for the CDR3 is TGTGCCAGCAGCCCCGGACAGGGACGGCTCTACGAGCAGTACTTC.

The chain couples TRBV27 to TRBJ1-6; possible D gene TRBD1, 6 bases. This CDR3 region has 16 residues. Germline V gene data show CDR1 as MNHEY and CDR2 as SMNVEV (reference sequence). V was pared by 5 bases and J by 0 bases, with 11 bases between. CDR3 protein: CASSITGSSYNSPLHF. The CDR3 DNA sequence: TGTGCCAGCAGTATAACAGGGAGCTCCTATAATTCACCCCTCCACTTT.

This clone was seen just once. V and J are TRBV9 and TRBJ1-1; perhaps TRBD1 as D (5 bases). The CDR3 runs to 15 residues. Looked up from germline, CDR1 is SGDLS and CDR2 is YYNGEE. Trimming took 3 bases from V and 1 from J, leaving 13 bases between them. CDR3 loop: CASSADSRGNTEAFF. The CDR3 DNA reads TGTGCCAGCAGCGCTGACAGTCGCGGGAACACTGAAGCTTTCTTT.

The V gene is TRBV7-6, the J gene TRBJ1-4; TRBD1 matches at 7 bases. Germline assignment: CDR1 SGHVS and CDR2 FNYEAQ. J gave up 10 bases and V 1 base, and 6 bases lay outside the gene matches. CDR3 length equals 14 residues. The DNA of the CDR3 is TGTGCCAGCAGCTTAGAGGGGGCGAAAGGAAAACTGTTTTTT. Its protein product is CASSLEGAKGKLFF. Looking up the rest from reference TRBV7-6 and TRBJ1-4 gives the full variable domain: GAGVSQSPRYKVTKRGQDVALRCDPISGHVSLYWYRQALGQGPEFLTYFNYEAQQDKSGLPNDRFSAERPEGSISTLTIQRTEQRDSAMYRCASSLEGAKGKLFFGSGTQLSVL.

Only a few counts were recorded for this clone. The chain's CDR3 is CAFDRGHGNTIYF. CDR3 DNA sequence: TGTGCCTTTGACAGGGGCCACGGAAACACCATATATTTT. The gene calls are TRBV30 and TRBJ1-3; TRBD1 matches 8 bases. CDR3 length: 13 amino acids. Per the germline V gene, CDR1 is GTSNPN and CDR2 is SVGIG (reference sequence). V shed 7 bases and J 4 bases; nucleotides not matched to a gene: 6.

A few counts support this clone. This chain uses TRBV25-1 with TRBJ1-6; 8 positions agree with TRBD1. CDR3 length equals 14 residues. From germline, CDR1 is MGHDK and CDR2 SYGVNS. V was pared by 3 bases and J by 10 bases, with 5 bases of the junction left unmatched. The CDR3 nucleotides read TGTGCCAGCAGTGAGGACAGGGAACACTCACCCCTCCACTTT. It specifies CASSEDREHSPLHF.

The V call is TRBV11-2, the J call TRBJ1-5; 7 bases match TRBD1. Germline V gene sequence: CDR1 SGHAT, CDR2 FQNNGV. The CDR3 runs to 13 residues. V trimming: 5 bases; J trimming: 7 bases; junction bases outside the gene matches: 5. The CDR3 DNA reads TGTGCCAGCAGCCCGAACAGGGGCCAGCCCCAGCATTTT. Translation gives CASSPNRGQPQHF.

V is TRBV2 and J is TRBJ1-6; tentatively, D is TRBD1 (6 bases). This CDR3 comprises 16 residues. CDR1 and CDR2 from the germline V gene are SNHLY and FYNNEI. Deletions cut 1 base from V and 6 bases from J, with 13 bases between. This CDR3 reads CASSEEGVGFNSPLHF. CDR3 coding DNA: TGTGCCAGCAGTGAAGAGGGGGTTGGATTTAATTCACCCCTCCACTTT.

CDR3 loop: CASTARDRIDTQYF. The CDR3 nucleotides read TGTGCCAGCACCGCCCGGGACAGGATCGATACGCAGTATTTT. The V call is TRBV5-4, the J call TRBJ2-3; 8 nucleotides align to TRBD1. V was pared by 6 bases and J by 6 bases, with 9 bases of the junction left unmatched. The CDR3 spans 14 residues. Germline V gene data show CDR1 as SGHNT and CDR2 as YYREEE (reference sequence).

V is TRBV2 and J is TRBJ1-5; 7 bases are shared with TRBD1. Trimming took 4 bases from V and 2 from J; bases not matched to a gene: 5. The germline gives CDR1 SNHLY, CDR2 FYNNEI. This CDR3 region has 15 residues. DNA for the CDR3: TGTGCCAGCAGTGTGACAGGGAATGGCAATCAGCCCCAGCATTTT. Its protein product is CASSVTGNGNQPQHF.

This sequence joins TRBV2 and TRBJ2-1, with 10 bases matching TRBD2. CDR1 is SNHLY and CDR2 is FYNNEI in the germline V gene. The CDR3 is 16 residues long. With 8 bases clipped from V and 1 base from J, the junction kept 8 bases outside the gene matches. The CDR3 is CASGPLAGVSYNEQFF. The CDR3 DNA is TGTGCCAGCGGGCCCCTAGCGGGGGTTTCCTACAATGAGCAGTTCTTC.

The rearrangement links TRBV6-5 to TRBJ2-7; 8 bases agree with TRBD1. The CDR3 extends over 15 amino acids. The germline V gene encodes CDR1 MNHEY and CDR2 SVGAGI. The junction had 9 bases not matched to a gene; V was cut back by 5 bases and J by 3 bases. In DNA, the CDR3 is TGTGCCAGCAGTCGACAGGGGATTATCAGCTACGAGCAGTACTTC. Protein: CASSRQGIISYEQYF.